The clone carrying this T cell receptor (beta chain) was observed once. Original data processing: Using reference gene primer amplification, nucleated cell counts were estimated. Using immunoSEQ multiplex PCR, the repertoire was profiled, and TCRdb retains in-frame clones only, with some absent. From that table come the V and J calls and clone size; the DNA was used to work out D and trimming. Of around 55,000 clones in the sample, roughly 85% were seen once. This record belongs to a study of blood T cell repertoires in COVID-19. Trimming at V came to 6 bases and at J to 1 base, leaving 14 bases not matched to a gene. CDR3 length: 18 amino acids. CDR1 is SNHLY, CDR2 FYNNEI, per germline.

This clonotype was obtained from a human donor in a cohort sampled during active COVID-19. The rearrangement links TRBV2 to TRBJ2-3, with 9 bases that match TRBD2. Sequencing used peripheral blood. The CDR3 DNA sequence: TGTGCCAGCAGCGGTTTTTTTAGCGGGAGAAGAGGCACAGATACGCAGTATTTT. This translates into CASSGFFSGRRGTDTQYF.